This T cell receptor (beta chain) was documented in a study of shared clonotypes between healthy human individuals. Using immunoSEQ multiplex PCR, the repertoire was profiled, and TCRdb retains in-frame clones only, with some absent. The repertoire consists of approximately 720,000 clones, with just over 90% occurring once and the leading ten covering approximately 24%. The CDR3 runs to 9 residues. The V gene's germline CDR1 is SGHAT and CDR2 FQDESV (reference sequence). Naive CD8 populations comprised CD45RO-negative cells positively selected for CCR7, excluding terminally differentiated effector memory CD45RA+ cells. About this clone: At one of its ends the junction is not consistent with the germline gene, which may arise from a read error.

The source material was naive CD8+ T cells sorted from blood. The rearrangement links TRBV11-1 to TRBJ1-2; D remains unclear. The clonotype originates from a young man in good health. For the CDR3, the DNA is TGTGCCAGCAGCCAAAAGATGGATTTC. It codes for CASSQKMDF.